This TCR beta chain was sequenced for a study of blood T cell repertoires in COVID-19. Whole-study context: COVID-19 samples collected from the United States, Italy and Spain covered acute and convalescent phases. T cells, B-cell-depleted T cells, or PBMCs supplied cDNA or gDNA.

This CDR3 comprises 13 residues. Trimming pared 1 base from V and 2 bases from J, leaving 6 bases between. Germline CDR1 is SEHNR and CDR2 is FQNEAQ (reference sequence). This clone was counted a few times. Other DNA sequences in the same sample also yield this CDR3. Donors were grouped by their self-reported clinical history. Source study methods: Amplification of reference gene primers was used by the study to estimate nucleated cell counts. Sequencing used immunoSEQ multiplex PCR; TCRdb keeps in-frame clones, though not all of them. V and J calls and clone size are given by that table; D and trimming were obtained from the DNA. The profile shows around 480,000 clones, roughly nine tenths of them singletons.

The chain is built from TRBV7-9 and TRBJ2-7; no definite D call. Sequencing used PBMCs or T cells enriched from blood (not recorded which). The TCR originated in a woman under 30 who had recovered from COVID-19. The CDR3 loop is CASSLGDTYEQYF. The CDR3 DNA is TGTGCCAGCAGCTTAGGAGACACCTACGAGCAGTACTTC.